A selection of T cell receptor beta chains follows, all from one sample in a study of shared clonotypes between healthy human individuals. Some clones are missing from TCRdb's copy, which holds only in-frame ones; the method was immunoSEQ multiplex PCR. The sample contains almost 750,000 clones, roughly 72% of which appear only once. Sequencing was done on a sample of memory CD4+ T cells sorted from blood. The receptor set was obtained from a young woman in good health. Each CDR3 is given with its conserved first and last residue. Fields, in order: clone size, J gene, D gene, V gene, CDR3 length, CDR3 DNA, CDR3 protein. The D gene is left open where the match is weak. Clone sizes are given selectively: once, few, many, or a class where the clone is expanded.

clone_size: NA; j_call: TRBJ2-5; d_call: NA; v_call: TRBV29-1; cdr3_length: 14; cdr3_nt: TGCAGCGTTGACTCTGAGACAGTCCAAGAGACCCAGTACTTC; cdr3_aa: CSVDSETVQETQYF
clone_size: NA; j_call: TRBJ1-3; d_call: NA; v_call: TRBV27; cdr3_length: 14; cdr3_nt: TGTGCCAGCAGTTTACGCTACACGGGGGACACCATATATTTT; cdr3_aa: CASSLRYTGDTIYF
clone_size: NA; j_call: TRBJ1-6; d_call: NA; v_call: TRBV2; cdr3_length: 16; cdr3_nt: TGTGCCAGCATGCTACCAAGTGGACAACCAAATTCACCCCTCCACTTT; cdr3_aa: CASMLPSGQPNSPLHF
clone_size: few; j_call: TRBJ2-1; d_call: NA; v_call: TRBV11-2; cdr3_length: 14; cdr3_nt: TGTGCCAGCAGCTTAGGAGGGCTAGCGAATGAGCAGTTCTTC; cdr3_aa: CASSLGGLANEQFF
clone_size: NA; j_call: TRBJ1-1; d_call: NA; v_call: TRBV5-1; cdr3_length: 14; cdr3_nt: TGCGCCAGCAGCTTGGGCCACGAGTTCTCCCGGGGTTTCTTT; cdr3_aa: CASSLGHEFSRGFF
clone_size: NA; j_call: TRBJ2-7; d_call: TRBD1; v_call: TRBV16; cdr3_length: 18; cdr3_nt: TGTGCCAGCAGCCAAATTGACAGGGGACGTCAAGACTCCTACGAGCAGTACTTC; cdr3_aa: CASSQIDRGRQDSYEQYF
clone_size: NA; j_call: TRBJ2-2; d_call: TRBD2; v_call: TRBV7-8; cdr3_length: 17; cdr3_nt: TGTGCCAGCAGCCCCTTTCGGGGGACTAGCGGCACCGGGGAGCTGTTTTTT; cdr3_aa: CASSPFRGTSGTGELFF
clone_size: NA; j_call: TRBJ2-5; d_call: TRBD2; v_call: TRBV5-1; cdr3_length: 16; cdr3_nt: TGCGCCAGCAGCTTGGCCAAGCTAGCGGGCCCAGAGACCCAGTACTTC; cdr3_aa: CASSLAKLAGPETQYF
clone_size: NA; j_call: TRBJ1-6; d_call: NA; v_call: TRBV23-1; cdr3_length: 20; cdr3_nt: TGCGCCAGCAGTCAATTAGCCCCGGACCCCGGGGTGGGGGGAAATTCACCCCTCCACTTT; cdr3_aa: CASSQLAPDPGVGGNSPLHF
clone_size: few; j_call: TRBJ2-7; d_call: TRBD2; v_call: TRBV27; cdr3_length: 15; cdr3_nt: TGTGCCAGCAGTATAAATAGCGGGAGGGATTACGAGCAGTACTTC; cdr3_aa: CASSINSGRDYEQYF
clone_size: NA; j_call: TRBJ1-5; d_call: NA; v_call: TRBV7-2; cdr3_length: 15; cdr3_nt: TGTGCCAGCAGCCGTCGACGGGGTGGTATTCAGCCCCAGCATTTT; cdr3_aa: CASSRRRGGIQPQHF
clone_size: NA; j_call: TRBJ2-5; d_call: TRBD2; v_call: TRBV5-4; cdr3_length: 14; cdr3_nt: TGTGCCAGCACACGTGGCGGGAGGGGTGAGACCCAGTACTTC; cdr3_aa: CASTRGGRGETQYF
clone_size: NA; j_call: TRBJ2-1; d_call: NA; v_call: TRBV28; cdr3_length: 15; cdr3_nt: TGTGCCAGCAGTCTTACTCGGGGTTCGTACAATGAGCAGTTCTTC; cdr3_aa: CASSLTRGSYNEQFF
clone_size: NA; j_call: TRBJ2-1; d_call: NA; v_call: TRBV10-1; cdr3_length: 15; cdr3_nt: TGCGCCAGCAGTGAGTCTCTCAGGGAGCACAATGAGCAGTTCTTC; cdr3_aa: CASSESLREHNEQFF
clone_size: NA; j_call: TRBJ2-7; d_call: NA; v_call: TRBV6-6; cdr3_length: 14; cdr3_nt: TGTGCCAGCAGTCCCGGGACTTCTTACTACGAGCAGTACTTC; cdr3_aa: CASSPGTSYYEQYF
clone_size: NA; j_call: TRBJ1-5; d_call: NA; v_call: TRBV6-1; cdr3_length: 14; cdr3_nt: TGTGCCAGCAGTCAAGGGTGGGGTAATCAGCCCCAGCATTTT; cdr3_aa: CASSQGWGNQPQHF
clone_size: few; j_call: TRBJ2-5; d_call: TRBD1; v_call: TRBV5-1; cdr3_length: 13; cdr3_nt: TGCGCCAGCAGCGAACAGGGGGCTGAGACCCAGTACTTC; cdr3_aa: CASSEQGAETQYF
clone_size: few; j_call: TRBJ2-1; d_call: TRBD2; v_call: TRBV7-9; cdr3_length: 17; cdr3_nt: TGTGCCAGCAGCCCAGGGCTAGCGGGAGGCTCCTACAATGAGCAGTTCTTC; cdr3_aa: CASSPGLAGGSYNEQFF
clone_size: NA; j_call: TRBJ2-5; d_call: TRBD2; v_call: TRBV28; cdr3_length: 15; cdr3_nt: TGTGCCAGCAGGGCCGCCGGACTAGCCCCAGAGACCCAGTACTTC; cdr3_aa: CASRAAGLAPETQYF
clone_size: NA; j_call: TRBJ2-3; d_call: TRBD1; v_call: TRBV5-6; cdr3_length: 16; cdr3_nt: TGTGCCAGCAGCTTTACTGGGACAGGGATAGCAGATACGCAGTATTTT; cdr3_aa: CASSFTGTGIADTQYF
clone_size: NA; j_call: TRBJ2-3; d_call: TRBD2; v_call: TRBV5-1; cdr3_length: 14; cdr3_nt: TGCGCCAGCAGGCATAGCGGGAGCACAGATACGCAGTATTTT; cdr3_aa: CASRHSGSTDTQYF
clone_size: NA; j_call: TRBJ1-1; d_call: TRBD1; v_call: TRBV25-1; cdr3_length: 15; cdr3_nt: TGTGCCAGCAGTGAATATTCGGGACAGGGGGGAGTAGCTTTCTTT; cdr3_aa: CASSEYSGQGGVAFF
clone_size: NA; j_call: TRBJ2-7; d_call: TRBD1; v_call: TRBV6-5; cdr3_length: 14; cdr3_nt: TGTGCCAGCAGTCGGGGACAGGCCTCCTACGAGCAGTACTTC; cdr3_aa: CASSRGQASYEQYF
clone_size: NA; j_call: TRBJ2-4; d_call: NA; v_call: TRBV7-2; cdr3_length: 15; cdr3_nt: TGTGCCAGCAGCCCTTCCGCGCTAGCCAAAAACATTCAGTACTTC; cdr3_aa: CASSPSALAKNIQYF
clone_size: NA; j_call: TRBJ2-7; d_call: TRBD2; v_call: TRBV27; cdr3_length: 16; cdr3_nt: TGTGCCAGCAGTTTATTGGGGACTAGCGCGTCCTACGAGCAGTACTTC; cdr3_aa: CASSLLGTSASYEQYF
clone_size: NA; j_call: TRBJ2-1; d_call: NA; v_call: TRBV6-1; cdr3_length: 11; cdr3_nt: TGTGCCAGCAGTGATCACAATGAGCAGTTCTTC; cdr3_aa: CASSDHNEQFF
clone_size: NA; j_call: TRBJ2-7; d_call: TRBD1; v_call: TRBV5-6; cdr3_length: 13; cdr3_nt: TGTGCCAGCAGCAACAGGGGACGCTACGAGCAGTACTTC; cdr3_aa: CASSNRGRYEQYF
clone_size: NA; j_call: TRBJ2-1; d_call: TRBD2; v_call: TRBV19; cdr3_length: 16; cdr3_nt: TGTGCCACCTCGGGACTAGCGGGAGGTTTCTACAATGAGCAGTTCTTC; cdr3_aa: CATSGLAGGFYNEQFF
clone_size: NA; j_call: TRBJ1-5; d_call: NA; v_call: TRBV28; cdr3_length: 15; cdr3_nt: TGTGCCAGCAGTAATGGGGGACCGTTGAATCAGCCCCAGCATTTT; cdr3_aa: CASSNGGPLNQPQHF
clone_size: NA; j_call: TRBJ2-4; d_call: NA; v_call: TRBV5-1; cdr3_length: 18; cdr3_nt: TGCGCCAGCAGCTTCCCCCTACTAGGGGAATCGTCCAAAAACATTCAGTACTTC; cdr3_aa: CASSFPLLGESSKNIQYF
clone_size: NA; j_call: TRBJ2-1; d_call: TRBD1; v_call: TRBV2; cdr3_length: 19; cdr3_nt: TGTGCCAGCAGTGAACCCTTGACAGGGCGGAAAAGCTCCTACAATGAGCAGTTCTTC; cdr3_aa: CASSEPLTGRKSSYNEQFF
clone_size: NA; j_call: TRBJ2-5; d_call: TRBD2; v_call: TRBV12-5; cdr3_length: 17; cdr3_nt: TGTGCTAGTGGTCCGGGACTAGCGGGGGAGGTATGGGAGACCCAGTACTTC; cdr3_aa: CASGPGLAGEVWETQYF
clone_size: NA; j_call: TRBJ2-1; d_call: NA; v_call: TRBV5-6; cdr3_length: 15; cdr3_nt: TGTGCCAGCAGCCCCCGGCCCGGGTCATACAATGAGCAGTTCTTC; cdr3_aa: CASSPRPGSYNEQFF
clone_size: NA; j_call: TRBJ2-1; d_call: NA; v_call: TRBV29-1; cdr3_length: 14; cdr3_nt: TGCAGCGCCACCAACGCGGGGAACTACAATGAGCAGTTCTTC; cdr3_aa: CSATNAGNYNEQFF
clone_size: NA; j_call: TRBJ2-1; d_call: NA; v_call: TRBV6-5; cdr3_length: 15; cdr3_nt: TGTGCCAGCAGTTACGAAGGCCGGCAGGGTGGTGAGCAGTTCTTC; cdr3_aa: CASSYEGRQGGEQFF
clone_size: NA; j_call: TRBJ2-5; d_call: TRBD2; v_call: TRBV27; cdr3_length: 14; cdr3_nt: TGTGCCAGCAGTAGAAGCGGGAGATTAGAGACCCAGTACTTC; cdr3_aa: CASSRSGRLETQYF
clone_size: once; j_call: TRBJ1-4; d_call: TRBD1; v_call: TRBV4-1; cdr3_length: 16; cdr3_nt: TGCGCCAGCAGCCAAGATGGAGGGACAGGGCGCGAAAAACTGTTTTTT; cdr3_aa: CASSQDGGTGREKLFF
clone_size: few; j_call: TRBJ2-5; d_call: NA; v_call: TRBV11-1; cdr3_length: 12; cdr3_nt: TGTGCCAGCAGTCCACAGGGAAGGACCCAGTACTTC; cdr3_aa: CASSPQGRTQYF
clone_size: few; j_call: TRBJ1-1; d_call: NA; v_call: TRBV4-1; cdr3_length: 16; cdr3_nt: TGCGCCAGCAGCCAAGGAGTTGGGCAGGGTGACCCTGAAGCTTTCTTT; cdr3_aa: CASSQGVGQGDPEAFF
clone_size: NA; j_call: TRBJ2-1; d_call: TRBD2; v_call: TRBV4-1; cdr3_length: 14; cdr3_nt: TGCGCCAGCAGCCAAGCCTCGGGGGGTAGTGAGCAGTTCTTC; cdr3_aa: CASSQASGGSEQFF
clone_size: many; j_call: TRBJ2-1; d_call: NA; v_call: TRBV10-2; cdr3_length: 12; cdr3_nt: TGCGCCAGCACCCCGGGAGTGGGTGAGCAGTTCTTC; cdr3_aa: CASTPGVGEQFF
clone_size: NA; j_call: TRBJ2-7; d_call: TRBD2; v_call: TRBV28; cdr3_length: 13; cdr3_nt: TGTGCCAGCAGTTACGGGGGGACCGGCGAGCAGTACTTC; cdr3_aa: CASSYGGTGEQYF
clone_size: once; j_call: TRBJ2-2; d_call: NA; v_call: TRBV11-2; cdr3_length: 14; cdr3_nt: TGTGCCAGCAGCTTAAAGCATGGGTGGGGGGAGCTGTTTTTT; cdr3_aa: CASSLKHGWGELFF
clone_size: NA; j_call: TRBJ1-2; d_call: TRBD1; v_call: TRBV27; cdr3_length: 13; cdr3_nt: TGTGCCAGCAGGACGGGACAGGGAGAGGGGTACACCTTC; cdr3_aa: CASRTGQGEGYTF
clone_size: NA; j_call: TRBJ2-1; d_call: TRBD1; v_call: TRBV5-4; cdr3_length: 15; cdr3_nt: TGTGCCAGCAGCGGCGGGACAGGGAGGAACAATGAGCAGTTCTTC; cdr3_aa: CASSGGTGRNNEQFF
clone_size: once; j_call: TRBJ1-1; d_call: NA; v_call: TRBV7-9; cdr3_length: 13; cdr3_nt: TGTGCCAGCAAAAGAGACGGATACACTGAAGCTTTCTTT; cdr3_aa: CASKRDGYTEAFF
clone_size: few; j_call: TRBJ2-1; d_call: NA; v_call: TRBV6-6; cdr3_length: 15; cdr3_nt: TGTGCCAGCAGTTATCACTGGGGACCGGAGGGTGAGCAGTTCTTC; cdr3_aa: CASSYHWGPEGEQFF
clone_size: NA; j_call: TRBJ1-2; d_call: TRBD1; v_call: TRBV19; cdr3_length: 15; cdr3_nt: TGTGCCAGTAACCCTACAGGGGGCCATAACTATGGCTACACCTTC; cdr3_aa: CASNPTGGHNYGYTF
clone_size: NA; j_call: TRBJ2-5; d_call: TRBD2; v_call: TRBV5-1; cdr3_length: 15; cdr3_nt: TGCGCCAGCAGCTTCAGCGGGAGAGCCCCAGAGACCCAGTACTTC; cdr3_aa: CASSFSGRAPETQYF